These 28 T cell receptor beta chains came from one sample sequenced in a study of blood T cells in healthy people across ages. The authors ran a second PCR of about 7 to 12 cycles using a sample-barcoded 5' primer and a J-beta primer mix. Using its own MiXCR run on the 5' RACE reads, TCRdb lists one record per CDR3 protein. Altogether roughly 800,000 distinct CDR3 sequences are present, 58% being singletons, with the ten largest covering about 20%. Sequencing used blood. The receptor source for this set is a man aged 25 to 40 in good health.

CDR3 nucleotide sequence: TGTGCCAGCAGCCCCTCTTTTTCTAGCTCCTACGAGCAGTACTTC. This gives the protein CASSPSFSSSYEQYF. The gene calls are TRBV11-2 and TRBJ2-7; D is ambiguous. The CDR3 is made up of 15 amino acids. Between the trimmed V and J ends, which lost 5 bases and 0 bases, there was a span of 14 bases. Germline V gene lookup returns CDR1 SGHAT and CDR2 FQNNGV.

The rearrangement links TRBV6-2 or TRBV6-3 to TRBJ2-3, with 13 bases identical to TRBD2. Losses at the gene ends were 6 bases for V and 7 bases for J; bases not matched to a gene: 7. The germline V gene has CDR1 MNHEY and CDR2 SVGEGT. The CDR3 sequence is 15 residues long. CDR3 sequence reads: CASRIGTSGTYTQYF. CDR3 DNA sequence: TGTGCCAGCAGAATAGGGACTAGCGGGACCTATACGCAGTATTTT.

This clonotype was found many times. The gene calls are TRBV7-2 and TRBJ2-7; TRBD1 might be the D (5 bases). CDR1 SGHTA and CDR2 FQGNSA come from the germline V gene. There are 12 residues in the CDR3. The V end lost 3 bases, the J end lost 6 bases, and 9 bases lay between the germline ends. The CDR3 region is CASSFLGAEQYF. CDR3 bases: TGTGCCAGCAGCTTTCTAGGGGCCGAGCAGTACTTC.

The CDR3 region is CASSQVLQSHNEQYF. The CDR3 DNA follows: TGTGCCAGCAGCCAAGTACTCCAATCCCACAATGAGCAGTACTTC. The gene calls are TRBV3-1 and TRBJ2-1; no firm D call. The J call may be faulty, since TRBJ2-7 better matches the DNA end. The CDR3 loop spans 15 amino acids. CDR1 and CDR2 (germline): LGHDT, YNNKEL (reference sequence).

The V gene is TRBV4-1, the J gene TRBJ2-7; no clear D. V was shortened by 0 bases and J by 1 base, with 13 bases between the two germline ends. This CDR3 has 16 residues. CDR1 and CDR2 from the germline V gene are MGHRA and YSYEKL. CDR3 bases: TGCGCCAGCAGCCAAGAGCGGTCGGGTTCTTCCTACGAGCAGTACTTC. Translated: CASSQERSGSSYEQYF.

The V and J genes are TRBV25-1 and TRBJ1-4; no clear D gene. This CDR3 region has 15 residues. CDR1 is MGHDK, CDR2 SYGVNS, per germline. Trimming pared 0 bases from V and 5 bases from J, leaving 10 bases between. The CDR3 is CASSEYGSSNEKLFF. DNA of the CDR3: TGTGCCAGCAGTGAATACGGCAGTTCGAATGAAAAACTGTTTTTT. The variable domain in full, completed from reference TRBV25-1 and TRBJ1-4, reads EADIYQTPRYLVIGTGKKITLECSQTMGHDKMYWYQQDPGMELHLIHYSYGVNSTEKGDLSSESTVSRIRTEHFPLTLESARPSHTSQYLCASSEYGSSNEKLFFGSGTQLSVL.

The CDR3 DNA reads TGTGCCAGCAGTTCCACGGGGGAGGGGGGGTCCTACGAGCAGTACTTC. It yields the protein CASSSTGEGGSYEQYF. The V call is TRBV28, the J call TRBJ2-7; the D gene is possibly TRBD2 (7 bases). The CDR3 sequence is 16 residues long. The germline V gene has CDR1 MDHEN and CDR2 SYDVKM. Trimming left V 4 bases short and J 1 base short, with 17 bases between.

The chain has TRBV4-2 and TRBJ2-1; D possibly corresponds to TRBD2 (6 bases). This CDR3 spans 15 amino acids. Germline CDR1 reads LGHNA; CDR2 reads YNFKEQ. V lost 0 bases and J lost 8, with 14 bases in between. The CDR3 sequence is CASSQDLRLVYEQFF. In nucleotides, the CDR3 is TGTGCCAGCAGCCAAGATTTGAGACTAGTCTATGAGCAGTTCTTC.

A few counts support this clonotype. The rearrangement links TRBV20-1 to TRBJ2-3; TRBD1 matches 9 bases. Per germline, CDR1 DFQATT and CDR2 SNEGSKA (reference sequence). The length of the CDR3 is 14 residues. The V segment lost 3 bases and the J segment 5 bases; nucleotides outside the gene matches: 6. The CDR3 DNA follows: TGCAGTGCTAGCCGGGACAGGGAAGTAGATACGCAGTATTTT. It translates to CSASRDREVDTQYF.

The rearrangement links TRBV7-2 to TRBJ1-2, with TRBD1 identical over 7 bases. The CDR3 has 14 amino acids. V dropped 5 bases and J dropped 2; count of bases not matched to a gene: 5. Germline V gene data show CDR1 as SGHTA and CDR2 as FQGNSA. The CDR3 nucleotides read TGTGCCAGCAGCCTCCCACAGGGGAACTATGGCTACACCTTC. Its protein product is CASSLPQGNYGYTF.

This clonotype has only a few counts. This chain links TRBV20-1 with TRBJ2-1, with D unresolved. Germline CDR1 and CDR2: DFQATT and SNEGSKA (reference sequence). Trimming took 4 bases from V and 4 from J, leaving 8 bases between them. The CDR3 length is 12 residues. CDR3 nucleotides: TGCAGTGCTAAGGCTGCATACAATGAGCAGTTCTTC. It codes for CSAKAAYNEQFF.

V usage is TRBV11-2 and J usage is TRBJ2-7; a weak D match, TRBD1 (9 bases). This CDR3 spans 16 amino acids. Germline V gene lookup returns CDR1 SGHAT and CDR2 FQNNGV. V was pared by 5 bases and J by 2 bases, with 19 bases between. This chain's CDR3 is CASSPGGGQGTYEQYF. The CDR3 DNA reads TGTGCCAGCAGCCCGGGGGGGGGACAGGGTACCTACGAGCAGTACTTC.

This chain joins TRBV9 and TRBJ2-5, with D perhaps TRBD2 (5 bases). The J call may be in error: the DNA end matches TRBJ2-7 better. The CDR3 spans 14 residues. Looked up from germline, CDR1 is SGDLS and CDR2 is YYNGEE. The CDR3, as DNA: TGTGCCAGCAGCGTTGGGGAGTCCCCCTACGAGCAGTACTTC. It encodes CASSVGESPYEQYF.

This sequence joins TRBV5-1 and TRBJ2-5; D might be TRBD2 (6 bases). The closer fit of TRBJ2-7 to the DNA end suggests the J call may be wrong. From germline, CDR1 is SGHRS and CDR2 YFSETQ. CDR3 length: 15 amino acids. The CDR3 DNA is TGCGCCAGCAGCATAGGCTCAGTGGGGGGACTCGAGCAGTACTTC. Translating gives CASSIGSVGGLEQYF.

The chain uses TRBV10-3 and TRBJ1-6; TRBD1 is a possible D gene (5 bases). Germline assignment: CDR1 ENHRY and CDR2 SYGVKD. Deletions cut 1 base from V and 8 bases from J, with 12 bases between. This CDR3 is 15 amino acids long. The CDR3 bases are TGTGCCATCAGTGAGTTGGCCATGGGGGATTCACCCCTCCACTTT. Translated: CAISELAMGDSPLHF.

The rearrangement joins TRBV20-1 to TRBJ1-5, with D perhaps TRBD1 (5 bases). This CDR3 has 15 residues. Germline V lookup: CDR1 DFQATT, CDR2 SNEGSKA (reference sequence). With 0 bases removed from V and 1 base from J, the gap between germline ends came to 10 bases. Here the CDR3 reads CSAREVGASNQPQHF. CDR3 DNA sequence: TGCAGTGCTAGAGAAGTTGGGGCGAGCAATCAGCCCCAGCATTTT.

V gene TRBV5-5 combines with J gene TRBJ2-1; no firm D call. From germline, CDR1 is SGHKS and CDR2 YYEKEE (reference sequence). This CDR3 contains 15 residues. V was shortened by 2 bases and J by 7 bases, with 16 bases between the two germline ends. The CDR3: CASSFEAYWGNEQFF. The CDR3 DNA reads as TGTGCCAGCAGCTTCGAGGCCTACTGGGGTAATGAGCAGTTCTTC.

The chain recombines TRBV5-1 with TRBJ1-2; D might be TRBD1 (5 bases). This CDR3 is 15 amino acids long. V lost 4 bases and J lost 8, with 21 bases in between. The germline V gene has CDR1 SGHRS and CDR2 YFSETQ. The CDR3 DNA follows: TGCGCCAGCAGCCCCTTGGAGGGGATCGGATCCGGCTACACCTTC. It yields the protein CASSPLEGIGSGYTF.

The V gene is TRBV6-5, the J gene TRBJ2-2; D gene ambiguous. Germline CDR1 reads MNHEY; CDR2 reads SVGAGI. The length of the CDR3 is 15 residues. Trimming removed 0 bases from V and 5 bases from J, with 10 bases in between. CDR3 DNA sequence: TGTGCCAGCAGTTACTCACCAGTGAGGACCGGGGAGCTGTTTTTT. Amino acid sequence: CASSYSPVRTGELFF.

J is TRBJ2-2 and V is TRBV7-7; D is possibly TRBD1 (5 bases). Germline V lookup: CDR1 SSHAT, CDR2 FNYEAQ (reference sequence). V dropped 5 bases and J dropped 5 bases, with 9 bases sitting between them. This CDR3 has 13 amino acids. CDR3 DNA sequence: TGTGCCAGCAGCGTTGGGGCAACCGGGGAGCTGTTTTTT. It specifies CASSVGATGELFF.

The chain uses TRBV6-2 or TRBV6-3 and TRBJ2-5; perhaps TRBD1 as D (6 bases). Germline CDR1 and CDR2: MNHEY and SVGEGT. Between the trimmed V and J ends, which lost 5 bases and 5 bases, there was a span of 18 bases. The CDR3 is made up of 15 amino acids. CDR3 loop: CASSELGTTGETQYF. The CDR3 DNA is TGTGCCAGCAGTGAACTCGGGACAACCGGGGAGACCCAGTACTTC.

A few counts support this clonotype. The chain employs TRBV4-2 and TRBJ2-7, with no clear D. The DNA end favors TRBJ2-5, so the J call may be wrong. The CDR3 runs 12 residues. Germline assignment: CDR1 LGHNA and CDR2 YNFKEQ. The CDR3 sequence: CASSQTRETQYF. In DNA form, the CDR3 reads TGTGCCAGCAGCCAAACAAGGGAGACCCAGTACTTC.

The chain combines TRBV7-2 with TRBJ2-1, with TRBD2 identical over 13 bases. After removal of 5 bases from V and 14 bases from J, the junction contained 9 bases not matched to a gene. CDR1 is SGHTA and CDR2 is FQGNSA in the germline V gene. There are 14 residues in the CDR3. The CDR3 here is CASSALGTSGIKFF. The CDR3 DNA reads as TGTGCCAGCAGCGCTCTTGGGACTAGCGGGATCAAGTTCTTC.

This clonotype was recorded a few times. V and J are TRBV30 and TRBJ2-5; 12 nucleotides match TRBD1. The tail of the sequence fits TRBJ2-7 better, so the J call may be wrong. Germline assignment: CDR1 GTSNPN and CDR2 SVGIG (reference sequence). The CDR3 contains 14 residues. CDR3 residues: CAWSEGQGAYEQYF. The CDR3 DNA reads TGTGCCTGGAGTGAGGGACAGGGGGCTTACGAGCAGTACTTC.

J is TRBJ1-2 and V is TRBV12-3 or TRBV12-4; D gene unclear. V was trimmed by 6 bases and J by 2 bases, leaving 7 bases between them. This CDR3 has 12 residues. The CDR3 bases are TGTGCCAGCAGACCCGGGAACTATGGCTACACCTTC. As protein: CASRPGNYGYTF.

V usage is TRBV29-1 and J usage is TRBJ2-1; 10 bases fit TRBD2. CDR1 is SQVTM, CDR2 ANQGSEA, per germline. With 8 bases clipped from V and 10 bases from J, the junction kept 11 bases outside the gene matches. The CDR3 has 13 residues. CDR3 DNA sequence: TGCAGCTTCTCCCCTAGCGGGAGACGCGAGCAGTTCTTC. Translation: CSFSPSGRREQFF.

The chain uses TRBV29-1 and TRBJ2-1; 9 bases match TRBD2. The junction had 5 bases not matched to a gene; V was cut back by 5 bases and J by 3 bases. This CDR3 comprises 14 residues. CDR1 SQVTM and CDR2 ANQGSEA come from the germline V gene. The CDR3 nucleotides read TGCAGCGTTCATAGCGGGAGAAACTACAATGAGCAGTTCTTC. This gives the protein CSVHSGRNYNEQFF.

This clonotype has more than one count but fewer than ten. The CDR3 sequence: CASSRTSGANVLTF. The CDR3 nucleotides read TGTGCCAGTAGTCGGACCTCGGGGGCCAACGTCCTGACTTTC. The chain joins TRBV19 to TRBJ2-6; no reliable D call. There are 14 residues in the CDR3. Germline CDR1 and CDR2: LNHDA and SQIVND (reference sequence). V was clipped by 5 bases and J by 4 bases, with 9 bases between them. The full variable domain, in which reference TRBV19 and TRBJ2-6 provide the parts outside the CDR3, is DGGITQSPKYLFRKEGQNVTLSCEQNLNHDAMYWYRQDPGQGLRLIYYSQIVNDFQKGDIAEGYSVSREKKESFPLTVTSAQKNPTAFYLCASSRTSGANVLTFGAGSRLTVL.